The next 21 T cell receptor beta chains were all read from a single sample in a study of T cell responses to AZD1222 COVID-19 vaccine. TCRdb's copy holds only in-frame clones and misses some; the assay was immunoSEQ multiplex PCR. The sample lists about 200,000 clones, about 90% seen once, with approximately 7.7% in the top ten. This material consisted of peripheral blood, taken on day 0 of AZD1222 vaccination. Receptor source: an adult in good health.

DNA for the CDR3: TGTGCCAGCAGCCCACCGGGACAGGGGGGCGAGCAGTACTTC. It encodes CASSPPGQGGEQYF. This chain uses TRBV6-5 with TRBJ2-7; 11 bases fit TRBD1. The germline V gene encodes CDR1 MNHEY and CDR2 SVGAGI. V lost 6 bases and J lost 6; bases outside the gene matches: 7. The CDR3 runs 14 residues.

CDR3 coding DNA: TGTGCCAGCAGTCGAGAACAGGGGGCGGAAGAGACCCAGTACTTC. This translates into CASSREQGAEETQYF. This chain connects TRBV6-2 or TRBV6-3 to TRBJ2-5; 9 nucleotides align to TRBD1. CDR1 is MNHEY, CDR2 SVGEGT, per germline. The CDR3 sequence is 15 residues long. V lost 5 bases to trimming and J lost 3 bases; unmatched junction nucleotides: 7.

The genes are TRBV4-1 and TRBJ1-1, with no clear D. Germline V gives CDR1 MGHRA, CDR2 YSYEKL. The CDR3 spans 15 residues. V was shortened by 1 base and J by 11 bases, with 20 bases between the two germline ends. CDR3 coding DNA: TGCGCCAGCAGCCAAGGCGTAGAGCAGCCGGAAGGGGCTTTCTTT. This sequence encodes CASSQGVEQPEGAFF.

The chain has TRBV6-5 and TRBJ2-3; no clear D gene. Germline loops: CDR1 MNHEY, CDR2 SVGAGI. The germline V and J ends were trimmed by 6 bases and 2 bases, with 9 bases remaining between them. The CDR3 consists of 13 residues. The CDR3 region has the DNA TGTGCCAGCAGAACGACCGACACAGATACGCAGTATTTT. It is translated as CASRTTDTDTQYF.

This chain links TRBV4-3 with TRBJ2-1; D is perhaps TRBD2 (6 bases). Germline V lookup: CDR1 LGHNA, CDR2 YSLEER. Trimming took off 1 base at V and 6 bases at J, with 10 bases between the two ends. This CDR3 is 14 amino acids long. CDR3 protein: CASSQGRRGNEQFF. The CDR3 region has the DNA TGCGCCAGCAGCCAAGGCAGGAGGGGCAATGAGCAGTTCTTC.

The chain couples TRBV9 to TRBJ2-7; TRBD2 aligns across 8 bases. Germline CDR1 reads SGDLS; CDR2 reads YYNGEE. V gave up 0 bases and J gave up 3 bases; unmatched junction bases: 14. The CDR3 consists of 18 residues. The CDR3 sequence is CASSVDSGTSSGYYEQYF. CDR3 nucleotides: TGTGCCAGCAGCGTAGACAGCGGGACTTCTAGCGGGTACTACGAGCAGTACTTC.

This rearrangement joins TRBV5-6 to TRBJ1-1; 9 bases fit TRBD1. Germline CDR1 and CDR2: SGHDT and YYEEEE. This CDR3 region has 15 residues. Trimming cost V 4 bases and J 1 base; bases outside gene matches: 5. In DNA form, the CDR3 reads TGTGCCAGCAGCGGGACAGGGTGGGAGAACACTGAAGCTTTCTTT. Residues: CASSGTGWENTEAFF.

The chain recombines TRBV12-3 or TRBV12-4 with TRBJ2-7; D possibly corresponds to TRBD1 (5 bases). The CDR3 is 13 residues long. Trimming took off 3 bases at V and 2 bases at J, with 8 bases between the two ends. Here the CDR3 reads CASSLMGPYEQYF. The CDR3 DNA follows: TGTGCCAGCAGTTTGATGGGGCCCTACGAGCAGTACTTC.

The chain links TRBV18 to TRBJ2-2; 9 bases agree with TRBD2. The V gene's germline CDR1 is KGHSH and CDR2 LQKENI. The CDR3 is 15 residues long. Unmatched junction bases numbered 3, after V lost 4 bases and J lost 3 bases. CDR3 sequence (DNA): TGTGCCAGCTCACGTAGCGGGGGAGACACCGGGGAGCTGTTTTTT. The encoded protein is CASSRSGGDTGELFF.

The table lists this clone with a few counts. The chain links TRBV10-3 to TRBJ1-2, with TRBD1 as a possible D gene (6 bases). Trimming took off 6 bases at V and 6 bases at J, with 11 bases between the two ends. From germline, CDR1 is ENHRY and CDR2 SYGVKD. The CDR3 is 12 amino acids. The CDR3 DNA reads TGTGCCATCAGATCCGGGGGCCATGGCTACACCTTC. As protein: CAIRSGGHGYTF.

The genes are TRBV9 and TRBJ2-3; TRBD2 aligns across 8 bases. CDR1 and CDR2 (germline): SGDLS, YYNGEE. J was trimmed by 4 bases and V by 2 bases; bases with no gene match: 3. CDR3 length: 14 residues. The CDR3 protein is CASSVGLVADTQYF. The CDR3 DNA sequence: TGTGCCAGCAGCGTGGGACTAGTCGCAGATACGCAGTATTTT. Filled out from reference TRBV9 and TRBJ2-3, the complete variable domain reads DSGVTQTPKHLITATGQRVTLRCSPRSGDLSVYWYQQSLDQGLQFLIQYYNGEERAKGNILERFSAQQFPDLHSELNLSSLELGDSALYFCASSVGLVADTQYFGPGTRLTVL.

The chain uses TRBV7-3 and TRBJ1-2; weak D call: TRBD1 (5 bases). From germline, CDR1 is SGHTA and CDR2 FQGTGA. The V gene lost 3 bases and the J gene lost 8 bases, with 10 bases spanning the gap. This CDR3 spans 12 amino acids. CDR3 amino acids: CASSFPPGGYTF. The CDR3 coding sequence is TGTGCCAGCAGCTTCCCCCCAGGGGGCTACACCTTC.

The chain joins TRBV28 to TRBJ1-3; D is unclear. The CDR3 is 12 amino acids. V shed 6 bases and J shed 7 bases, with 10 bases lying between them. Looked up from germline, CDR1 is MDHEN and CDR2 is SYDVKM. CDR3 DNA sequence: TGTGCCAGCAGCCCCTCCGCTAACACCATATATTTT. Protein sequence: CASSPSANTIYF.

The CDR3 nucleotides read TGTGCCAGCAGCTTATCGTGGGACAGGGGGGTTTCAAATGAAAAACTGTTTTTT. It is translated as CASSLSWDRGVSNEKLFF. This rearrangement joins TRBV7-6 to TRBJ1-4; TRBD1 matches 11 bases. CDR1 is SGHVS and CDR2 is FNYEAQ in the germline V gene. The CDR3 runs to 18 residues. Germline trimming cut 2 bases from V and 5 bases from J; bases unmatched to any gene: 10.

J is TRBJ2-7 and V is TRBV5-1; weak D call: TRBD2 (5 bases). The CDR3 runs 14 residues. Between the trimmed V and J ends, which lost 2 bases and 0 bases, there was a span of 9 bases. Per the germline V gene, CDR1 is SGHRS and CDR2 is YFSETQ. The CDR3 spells CASSLIANSYEQYF. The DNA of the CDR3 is TGCGCCAGCAGCTTAATAGCGAACTCCTACGAGCAGTACTTC.

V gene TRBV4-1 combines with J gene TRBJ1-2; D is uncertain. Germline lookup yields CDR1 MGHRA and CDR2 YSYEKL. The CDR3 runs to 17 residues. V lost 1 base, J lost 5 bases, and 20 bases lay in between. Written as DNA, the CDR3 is TGCGCCAGCAGCCAAGTGACGGAGACCGTCTTAATTTATGGCTACACCTTC. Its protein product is CASSQVTETVLIYGYTF.

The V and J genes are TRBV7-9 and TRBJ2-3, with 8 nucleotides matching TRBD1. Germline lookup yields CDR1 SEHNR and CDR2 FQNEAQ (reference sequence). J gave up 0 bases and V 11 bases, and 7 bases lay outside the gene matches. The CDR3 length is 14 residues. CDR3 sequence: CAGFGTGSTDTQYF. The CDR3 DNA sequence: TGTGCCGGTTTCGGGACAGGTAGCACAGATACGCAGTATTTT.

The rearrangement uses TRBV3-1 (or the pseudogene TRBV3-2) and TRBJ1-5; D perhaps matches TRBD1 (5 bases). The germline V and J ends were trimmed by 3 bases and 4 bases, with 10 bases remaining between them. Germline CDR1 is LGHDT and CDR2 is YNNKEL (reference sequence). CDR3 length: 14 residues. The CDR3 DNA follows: TGTGCCAGCAGCCATGAGGGACTTAATCAGCCCCAGCATTTT. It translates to CASSHEGLNQPQHF.

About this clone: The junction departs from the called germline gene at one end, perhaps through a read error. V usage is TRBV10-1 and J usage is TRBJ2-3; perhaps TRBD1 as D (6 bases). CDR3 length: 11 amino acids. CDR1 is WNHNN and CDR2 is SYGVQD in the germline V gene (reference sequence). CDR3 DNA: TGCGCCAGCCGCGGCCAGCAGTCAGGGGATTTT. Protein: CASRGQQSGDF.

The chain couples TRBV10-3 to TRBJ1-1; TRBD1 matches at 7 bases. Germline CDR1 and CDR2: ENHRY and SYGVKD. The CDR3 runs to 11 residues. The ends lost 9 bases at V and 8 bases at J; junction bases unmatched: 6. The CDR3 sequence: CAIGQETEAFF. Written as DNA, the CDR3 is TGTGCCATTGGACAGGAGACAGAAGCTTTCTTT.

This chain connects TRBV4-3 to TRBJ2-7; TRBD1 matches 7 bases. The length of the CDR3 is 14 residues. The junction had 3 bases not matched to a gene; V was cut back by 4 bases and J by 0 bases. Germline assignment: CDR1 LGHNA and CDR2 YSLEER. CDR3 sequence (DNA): TGCGCCAGCAGCCCCGGGGACAGCTCCTACGAGCAGTACTTC. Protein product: CASSPGDSSYEQYF.